Sequencing of this T cell receptor (beta chain) was carried out in a study of CD8+CD57+ T cells in acquired aplastic anemia (dated by TCRdb to between 2018 and 2020). Context from the whole study: On average, sorted CD4+ and CD8+ cells yielded around 3.5 ug of extracted DNA, with a range of about 0.18 to 30 ug. CD8+CD57+ expansion was defined as frequency above the mean frequency observed in healthy subjects.

CDR1 and CDR2 are read off the germline V gene (reference sequence) as DFQATT and SNEGSKA. Inclusive of the bounding cysteine and phenylalanine, the CDR3 is 14 residues long. The entry retains the CDR3 DNA only, 42 bases that are in frame from base 1. V drops 0 bases and J drops 10 bases, leaving 16 bases in between. Expansion of CD8+CD57+ cells had been shown by flow cytometry in the patients chosen for sequencing. Every patient had severe acquired aplastic anemia, diagnosed using the International Study of Aplastic Anemia and Agranulocytosis and Camitta criteria. At the time blood was sampled, none of the patients had received any therapy. In the study, sorted CD4+ and CD8+ blood T cells from patients with severe aplastic anemia and from healthy subjects underwent deep sequencing of TCR repertoires. Patients were enrolled in the USA under clinicaltrials.gov protocols 00001620, 01623167, 00001397, 00071045, 00081523 and 00961064. Ficoll-Paque density gradient centrifugation was used to isolate peripheral blood mononuclear cells. Before DNA was extracted, CD4+ and CD8+ T cells were sorted using either FACS or magnetic beads.

The full study reports these points: No significant difference in CD8+ Simpson's diversity was found between patients and healthy controls (P=0.060). Although roughly 30 CD8+ CDR3 sequences were shared by patients and controls, these sequences appeared highly expressed in patients and within the immunodominant clones of patients.

Genomic DNA served as template for TCR beta VDJ combination and CDR3 sequence profiling. An Illumina HiSeq 2000 was used for TCR repertoire sequencing. As for the authors' bioinformatics: Repertoires were assessed using TRBV/TRBJ rearrangement plots, CDR3 size and DJ length profiles, and Simpson's diversity index. The most abundant DNA sequence in the deep sequencing data was defined as the immunodominant clone. CDR3 amino acid sequences were screened for sharing across subjects and were compared with published repertoires and the VDJdb database. In TCRdb, the public reads were trimmed at Q25 with fastp and aligned with MiXCR, with productive beta chains retained. Rows with a matching CDR3 protein are joined into one entry that keeps the most common DNA and genes. The authors' filters were not applied to this entry. This sample has just over 150,000 distinct CDR3 sequences in its table, and more than 40% of those were observed once. Roughly 30% of the sample is taken by the ten largest.

This clonotype was observed many times. Its binding antigen is unknown. Base quality data are lacking; no much larger clone is found one base away. The rearrangement combines TRBV20-1 with TRBJ2-1; D gene: possibly TRBD2, on 5 matching bases. Sequences were obtained from sorted CD4+, CD8+, or CD8+CD57+ T cells (not recorded which) from PBMCs. The clonotype originates from a human donor with aplastic anemia. The sequenced DNA: TGCAGTGCTAGAGATGAAGGCGGCGGGCCCGAGCAGTTCTTC. Translation gives CSARDEGGGPEQFF.